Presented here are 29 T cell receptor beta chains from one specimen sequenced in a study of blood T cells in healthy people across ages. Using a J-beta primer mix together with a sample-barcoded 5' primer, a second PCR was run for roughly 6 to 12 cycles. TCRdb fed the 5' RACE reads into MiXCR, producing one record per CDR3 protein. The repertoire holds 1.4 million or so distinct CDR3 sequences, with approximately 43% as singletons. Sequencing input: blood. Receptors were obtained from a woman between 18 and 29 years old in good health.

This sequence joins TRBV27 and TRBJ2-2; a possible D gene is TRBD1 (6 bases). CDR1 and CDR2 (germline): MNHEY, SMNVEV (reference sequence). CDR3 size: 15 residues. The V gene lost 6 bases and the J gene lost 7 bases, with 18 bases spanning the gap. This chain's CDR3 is CASSTGFAWGGELFF. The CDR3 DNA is TGTGCCAGCAGCACAGGGTTTGCATGGGGCGGGGAGCTGTTTTTT.

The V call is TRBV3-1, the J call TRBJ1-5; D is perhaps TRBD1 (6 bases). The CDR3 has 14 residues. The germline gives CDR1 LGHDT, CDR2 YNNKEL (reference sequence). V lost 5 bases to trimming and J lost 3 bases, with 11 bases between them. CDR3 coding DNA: TGTGCCAGCAGCTTCGGGACACCCAATCAGCCCCAGCATTTT. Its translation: CASSFGTPNQPQHF.

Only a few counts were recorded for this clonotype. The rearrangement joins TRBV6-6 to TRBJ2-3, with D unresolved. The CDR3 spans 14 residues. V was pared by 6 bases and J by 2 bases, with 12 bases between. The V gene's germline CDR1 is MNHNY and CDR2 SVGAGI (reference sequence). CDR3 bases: TGTGCCAGCAGCCCGCCTCCCTTCACAGATACGCAGTATTTT. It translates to CASSPPPFTDTQYF.

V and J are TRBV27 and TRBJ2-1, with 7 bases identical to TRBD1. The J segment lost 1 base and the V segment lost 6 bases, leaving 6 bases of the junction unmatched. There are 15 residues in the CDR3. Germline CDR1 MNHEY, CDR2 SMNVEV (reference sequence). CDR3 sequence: CASSTQGISYNEQFF. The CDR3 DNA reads TGTGCCAGCAGCACACAGGGGATATCCTACAATGAGCAGTTCTTC.

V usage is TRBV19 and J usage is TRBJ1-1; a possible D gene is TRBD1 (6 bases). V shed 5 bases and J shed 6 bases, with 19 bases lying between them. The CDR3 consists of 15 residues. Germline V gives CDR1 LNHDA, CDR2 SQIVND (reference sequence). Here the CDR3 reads CASSFRDKSLSEAFF. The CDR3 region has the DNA TGTGCCAGTAGTTTCCGGGACAAGAGCCTGTCTGAAGCTTTCTTT.

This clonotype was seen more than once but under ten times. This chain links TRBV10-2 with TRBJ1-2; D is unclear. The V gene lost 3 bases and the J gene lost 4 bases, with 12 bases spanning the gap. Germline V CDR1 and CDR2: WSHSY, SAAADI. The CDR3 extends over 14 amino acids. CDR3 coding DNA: TGCGCCAGCAGTGAAACGGGTCGCGCCTATGGCTACACCTTC. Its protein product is CASSETGRAYGYTF.

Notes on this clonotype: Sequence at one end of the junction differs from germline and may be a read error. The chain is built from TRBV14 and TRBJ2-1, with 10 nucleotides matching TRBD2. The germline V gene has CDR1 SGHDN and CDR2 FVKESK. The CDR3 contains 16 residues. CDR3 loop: CASSQSRTSGYDEQFF. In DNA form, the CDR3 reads TGTGCCAGCAGCCAAAGTCGGACTAGCGGCTACGATGAGCAGTTCTTC.

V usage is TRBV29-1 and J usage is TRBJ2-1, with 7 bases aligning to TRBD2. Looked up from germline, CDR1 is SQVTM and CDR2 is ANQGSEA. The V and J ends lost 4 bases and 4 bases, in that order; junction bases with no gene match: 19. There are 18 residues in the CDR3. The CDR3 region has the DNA TGCAGCGTTGGGGACCCTCGCGGGAGAGGCTTTATTTACAATGAGCAGTTCTTC. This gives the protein CSVGDPRGRGFIYNEQFF.

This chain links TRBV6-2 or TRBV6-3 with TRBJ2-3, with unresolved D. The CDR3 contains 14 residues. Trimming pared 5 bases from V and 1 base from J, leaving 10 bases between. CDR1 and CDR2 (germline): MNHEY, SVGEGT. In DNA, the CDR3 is TGTGCCAGCAGTGGACGCAAAGGCACAGATACGCAGTATTTT. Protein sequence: CASSGRKGTDTQYF.

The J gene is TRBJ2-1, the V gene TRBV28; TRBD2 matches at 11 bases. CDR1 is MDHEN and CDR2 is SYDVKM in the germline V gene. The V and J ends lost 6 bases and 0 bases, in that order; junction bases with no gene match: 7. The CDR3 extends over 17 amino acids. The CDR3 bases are TGTGCCAGCAGCGAGATAGCGGGAGGGATCTCCTACAATGAGCAGTTCTTC. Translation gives CASSEIAGGISYNEQFF.

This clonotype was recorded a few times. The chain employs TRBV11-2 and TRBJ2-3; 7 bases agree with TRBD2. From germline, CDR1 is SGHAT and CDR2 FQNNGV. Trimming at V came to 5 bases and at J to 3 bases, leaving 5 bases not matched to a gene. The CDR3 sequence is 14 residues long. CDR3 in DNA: TGTGCCAGCAGCCCGCTAGCGGTGACAGATACGCAGTATTTT. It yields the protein CASSPLAVTDTQYF.

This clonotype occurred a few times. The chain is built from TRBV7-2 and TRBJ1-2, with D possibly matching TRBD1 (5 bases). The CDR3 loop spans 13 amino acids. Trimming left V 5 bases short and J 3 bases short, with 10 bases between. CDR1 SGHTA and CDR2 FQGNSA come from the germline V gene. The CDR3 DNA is TGTGCCAGCAGCAAAGACAGACACTATGGCTACACCTTC. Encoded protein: CASSKDRHYGYTF.

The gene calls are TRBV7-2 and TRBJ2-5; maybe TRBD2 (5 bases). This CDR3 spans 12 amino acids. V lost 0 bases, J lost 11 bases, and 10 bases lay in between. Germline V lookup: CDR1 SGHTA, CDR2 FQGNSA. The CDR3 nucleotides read TGTGCCAGCAGCTTAGCTCTTTGGGAGCAGTACTTC. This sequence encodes CASSLALWEQYF.

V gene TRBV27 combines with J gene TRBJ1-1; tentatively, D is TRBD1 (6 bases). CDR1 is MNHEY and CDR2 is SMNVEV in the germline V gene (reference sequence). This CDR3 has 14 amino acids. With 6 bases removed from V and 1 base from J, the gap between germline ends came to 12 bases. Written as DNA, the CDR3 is TGTGCCAGCAGACCGACAGGATGGAACACTGAAGCTTTCTTT. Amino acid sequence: CASRPTGWNTEAFF.

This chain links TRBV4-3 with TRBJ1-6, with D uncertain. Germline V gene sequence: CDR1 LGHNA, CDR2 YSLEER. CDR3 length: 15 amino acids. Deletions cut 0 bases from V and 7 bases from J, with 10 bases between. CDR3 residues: CASSQEGGVNSPLHF. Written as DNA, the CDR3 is TGCGCCAGCAGCCAAGAGGGCGGGGTAAATTCACCCCTCCACTTT.

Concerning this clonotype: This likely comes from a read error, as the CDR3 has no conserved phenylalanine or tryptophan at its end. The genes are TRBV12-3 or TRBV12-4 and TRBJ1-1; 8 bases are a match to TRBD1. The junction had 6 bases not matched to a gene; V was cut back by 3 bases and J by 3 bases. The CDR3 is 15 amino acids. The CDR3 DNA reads TGTGCCAGCAGTTTCCCCAGGGGGCCGGACACTGAAGCTTTCTCT. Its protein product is CASSFPRGPDTEAFS.

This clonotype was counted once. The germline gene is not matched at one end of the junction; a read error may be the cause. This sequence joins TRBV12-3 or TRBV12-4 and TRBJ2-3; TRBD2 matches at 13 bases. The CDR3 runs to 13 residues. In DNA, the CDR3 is TGTGCCGGCAGCCTACTAGCGGGGGGGCCGCAGTATTTT. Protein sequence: CAGSLLAGGPQYF.

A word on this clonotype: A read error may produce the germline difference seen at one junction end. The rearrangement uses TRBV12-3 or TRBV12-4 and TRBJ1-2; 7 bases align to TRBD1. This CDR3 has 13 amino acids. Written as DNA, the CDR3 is TGTACCAGCAGACGTATAGGGGGCAGTGGCTACACCTTC. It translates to CTSRRIGGSGYTF.

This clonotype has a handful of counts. The CDR3 DNA reads as TGTGCCAGCAGTGGACAGTCATGGGATCAGCCCCAGCATTTT. Amino acids: CASSGQSWDQPQHF. The chain employs TRBV12-3 or TRBV12-4 and TRBJ1-5, with D tentatively TRBD1 (6 bases). V lost 5 bases and J 5 bases, leaving 13 bases between the germline ends. There are 14 residues in the CDR3.

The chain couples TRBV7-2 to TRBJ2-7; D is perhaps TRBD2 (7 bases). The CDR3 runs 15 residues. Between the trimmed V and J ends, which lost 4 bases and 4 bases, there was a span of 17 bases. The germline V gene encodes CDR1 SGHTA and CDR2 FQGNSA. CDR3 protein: CASSSPRGGLYEQYF. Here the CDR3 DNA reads TGTGCCAGCAGCTCCCCCCGCGGGGGCTTGTACGAGCAGTACTTC.

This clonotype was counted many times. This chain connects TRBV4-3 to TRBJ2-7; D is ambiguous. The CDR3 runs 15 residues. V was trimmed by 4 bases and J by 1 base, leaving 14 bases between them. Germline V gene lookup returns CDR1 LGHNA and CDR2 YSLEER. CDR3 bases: TGCGCCAGCAGCCTCTCGCTGGGTCTTTCCTACGAGCAGTACTTC. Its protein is CASSLSLGLSYEQYF.

As DNA, the CDR3 is TGCAGTGCTAGAGGGTCTAGCGGCTACGAGCAGTACTTC. Its translation is CSARGSSGYEQYF. The V call is TRBV20-1, the J call TRBJ2-7, with 7 bases aligning to TRBD2. Germline CDR1 reads DFQATT; CDR2 reads SNEGSKA (reference sequence). V was pared by 1 base and J by 3 bases, with 3 bases of the junction left unmatched. CDR3 length: 13 residues.

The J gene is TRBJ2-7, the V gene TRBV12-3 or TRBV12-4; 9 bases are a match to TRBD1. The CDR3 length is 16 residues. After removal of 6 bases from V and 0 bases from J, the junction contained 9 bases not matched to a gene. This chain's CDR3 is CASRLTGTGLSYEQYF. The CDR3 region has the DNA TGTGCCAGCAGGCTAACCGGGACAGGGCTCTCCTACGAGCAGTACTTC.

The CDR3 DNA is TGTGCCAGCAGCCGCGGACAGGGGATTCAGCCCCAGCATTTT. It encodes CASSRGQGIQPQHF. The chain uses TRBV13 and TRBJ1-5, with 9 positions matching TRBD1. CDR1 and CDR2 from the germline V gene are PRHDT and FYEKMQ (reference sequence). The CDR3 has 14 residues. Trimming at V came to 5 bases and at J to 6 bases, leaving 5 bases not matched to a gene.

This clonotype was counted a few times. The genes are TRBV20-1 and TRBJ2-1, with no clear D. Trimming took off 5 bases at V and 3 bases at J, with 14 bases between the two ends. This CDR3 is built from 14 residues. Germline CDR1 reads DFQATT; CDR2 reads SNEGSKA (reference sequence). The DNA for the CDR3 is TGCAGTGCTCACGGGCTGCTACACTACAATGAGCAGTTCTTC. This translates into CSAHGLLHYNEQFF.

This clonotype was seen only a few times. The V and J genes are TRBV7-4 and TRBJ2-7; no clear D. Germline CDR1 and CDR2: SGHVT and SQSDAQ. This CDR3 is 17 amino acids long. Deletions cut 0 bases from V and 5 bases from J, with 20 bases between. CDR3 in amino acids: CASSLAPLMLRLDEQYF. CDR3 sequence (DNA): TGTGCCAGCAGCTTAGCCCCACTCATGTTGAGGCTCGACGAGCAGTACTTC.

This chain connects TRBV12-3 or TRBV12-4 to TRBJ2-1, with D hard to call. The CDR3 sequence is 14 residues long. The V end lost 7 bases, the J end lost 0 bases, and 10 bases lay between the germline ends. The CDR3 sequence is CASTWLSSYNEQFF. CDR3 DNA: TGTGCCAGCACATGGTTGAGCTCCTACAATGAGCAGTTCTTC.

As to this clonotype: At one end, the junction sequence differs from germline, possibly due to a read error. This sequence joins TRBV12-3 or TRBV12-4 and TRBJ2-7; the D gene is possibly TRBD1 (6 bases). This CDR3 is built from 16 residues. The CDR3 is CASSLGTRGRPYEQYF. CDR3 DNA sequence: TGTGCTAGCAGTTTAGGGACAAGGGGTCGGCCCTACGAGCAGTACTTC.

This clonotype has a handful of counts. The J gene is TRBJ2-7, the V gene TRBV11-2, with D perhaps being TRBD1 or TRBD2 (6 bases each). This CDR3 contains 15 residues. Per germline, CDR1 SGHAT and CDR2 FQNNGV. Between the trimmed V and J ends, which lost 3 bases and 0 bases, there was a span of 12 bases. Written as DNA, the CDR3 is TGTGCCAGCAGCTTCCACGGGGGCGCCTCCTACGAGCAGTACTTC. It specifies CASSFHGGASYEQYF.